These 4 T cell receptor beta chains were all obtained from the same sample, sequenced in a study of blood T cell repertoires in COVID-19. The table came from immunoSEQ multiplex PCR; TCRdb's copy has only in-frame clones and leaves some out. The data show about 110,000 clones, roughly 80% seen once. Specimen: peripheral blood. These receptors were taken from a woman aged 60-70 years with acute or convalescent COVID-19.

This clone appeared a single time. This chain links TRBV29-1 with TRBJ1-6; TRBD1 matches 7 bases. Trimming cost V 5 bases and J 6 bases; bases outside gene matches: 1. CDR3 length: 12 amino acids. In germline, CDR1 is SQVTM, CDR2 ANQGSEA. This chain's CDR3 is CSVRQGNSPLHF. The CDR3 coding sequence is TGCAGCGTTAGACAGGGTAATTCACCCCTCCACTTT.

The CDR3 spells CASSEVRYRDRGTYNEQFF. CDR3 coding DNA: TGTGCCAGCAGTGAAGTGAGGTACCGGGACAGGGGTACCTACAATGAGCAGTTCTTC. The chain recombines TRBV6-1 with TRBJ2-1; TRBD1 aligns across 10 bases. The CDR3 has 19 residues. The ends lost 1 base at V and 2 bases at J; junction bases unmatched: 11. Germline V gives CDR1 MNHNS, CDR2 SASEGT.

V usage is TRBV7-3 and J usage is TRBJ2-1; tentatively, D is TRBD2 (5 bases). CDR1 and CDR2 (germline): SGHTA, FQGTGA. The CDR3 length is 13 residues. The V end lost 2 bases, the J end lost 6 bases, and 8 bases lay between the germline ends. The CDR3 DNA reads TGTGCCAGCAGCTTAGGGCTAGCCAATGAGCAGTTCTTC. Residues: CASSLGLANEQFF.

The CDR3 here is CAISEGAGGPAGELFF. In DNA form, the CDR3 reads TGTGCCATCAGTGAGGGAGCGGGGGGGCCCGCCGGGGAGCTGTTTTTT. The chain employs TRBV10-3 and TRBJ2-2; TRBD2 aligns across 10 bases. CDR1 ENHRY and CDR2 SYGVKD come from the germline V gene. V shed 2 bases and J 6 bases; nucleotides not matched to a gene: 6. This CDR3 comprises 16 residues.